The 3 T cell receptor beta chains presented below share a single source sample, sequenced in a study of blood T cell repertoires in COVID-19. The table came from immunoSEQ multiplex PCR; TCRdb's copy has only in-frame clones and leaves some out. The profile shows fewer than 350,000 clones, 65% to 90% of them singletons. The sequenced sample consisted of peripheral blood. The receptors were sampled from a human donor in a cohort sampled during active COVID-19.

This chain uses TRBV12-3 or TRBV12-4 with TRBJ1-3, with 7 nucleotides matching TRBD1. Trimming took 9 bases from V and 0 from J; bases not matched to a gene: 2. The CDR3 is 13 residues long. The CDR3 DNA reads as TGTGCCAGTGACAGGGACTCTGGAAACACCATATATTTT. This gives the protein CASDRDSGNTIYF.

The chain employs TRBV7-9 and TRBJ2-7; D is possibly TRBD1 (6 bases). Trimming cost V 0 bases and J 5 bases, with 8 bases left between them. Germline CDR1 SEHNR, CDR2 FQNEAQ (reference sequence). The CDR3 contains 13 residues. CDR3 in amino acids: CASSLAGQDEQYF. Here the CDR3 DNA reads TGTGCCAGCAGCTTAGCGGGACAAGACGAGCAGTACTTC.

The CDR3 loop is CASGLDDRESYGYTF. The CDR3 DNA reads TGTGCTAGTGGTTTGGACGACAGGGAAAGCTATGGCTACACCTTC. This sequence joins TRBV12-5 and TRBJ1-2; 7 nucleotides line up with TRBD1. The germline gives CDR1 LGHNT, CDR2 FRNRAP. With V trimmed by 1 base and J by 4 bases, 6 bases remained unmatched. The CDR3 extends over 15 amino acids.